Sequencing of this TCR beta chain was carried out in a study of cytomegalovirus exposure and HLA in healthy donors. Looking at the study overall: Researchers found that just over 80% of 300 to 450 genotyped donors fell within the Caucasian-associated ancestry cluster. Study-wide points: A previous analysis found most TCR beta V segments productive roughly 87% or roughly 30% of the time. HLA alleles were associated with around 17,000 TCR beta sequences in a later analysis at 0.05 false discovery rate.

The PCR was carried out with 60 Vbeta primers and 13 Jbeta primers. As originally analysed: Counted up in a later analysis, unique TCR beta chains came to some 80 million, with around 9.9 million shared. The method was immunoSEQ multiplex PCR; TCRdb's version includes in-frame clones alone and lacks a portion of them. The DNA was the basis for D and trimming; V, J and clone size are from that table. The sample lists over 150,000 clones; around 79% were seen once. Remarks on this clone: Its specificity is unknown.

The CDR3 has 14 amino acids. The V end was cut by 4 bases, the J end by 7 bases, with 12 bases between. Germline V lookup: CDR1 SGHDT, CDR2 YYEEEE. Material for sequencing was PBMCs. The source is a man aged 18 to 29 in good health and CMV-seronegative. V and J are TRBV5-6 and TRBJ1-6; no clear D gene. The CDR3 DNA reads as TGTGCCAGCAGCGAGGTTGGTTTAAATTCACCCCTCCACTTT. Translation: CASSEVGLNSPLHF.